This T cell receptor (beta chain) is from a study of cytomegalovirus exposure and HLA in healthy donors. Overall study context: The study placed around 80% of its 398 genotyped donors in the Caucasian-associated ancestry cluster. The study, taken as a whole, reports: For most TCR beta V segments, an earlier analysis put the productive rate at about 87% or about 30% of the time.

As concerns this clone: Antigen: not known.

Vbeta (60) and Jbeta (13) primers were used in the PCR. Study processing details: An analysis that came later counted tens of millions of unique TCR beta chains, about 10 million shared. TCRdb keeps only in-frame clones here, not all; method: immunoSEQ multiplex PCR. V and J calls and clone size are those listed in that table; D and trimming were worked out from the DNA. The sample yields some 76,000 clones, roughly 89% seen once. Germline CDR1 reads MRHNA; CDR2 reads SNTAGT. The CDR3 contains 14 residues. The trim removed 6 bases at V and 5 bases at J, leaving 4 bases unmatched. The chain carries TRBV6-4 and TRBJ2-2, with TRBD2 matching over 9 bases. The TCR sequence derives from a woman aged 30 to 39 in good health and CMV-seronegative. The sequencing input was PBMCs. CDR3: CASRRTSETGELFF. CDR3 DNA sequence: TGTGCCAGCAGGAGGACTAGCGAAACCGGGGAGCTGTTTTTT.